The 26 T cell receptor beta chains given below trace back to one sample, sequenced in a study of blood T cells in healthy people across ages. Primed by a sample-barcoded 5' primer and a J-beta primer mix, a second PCR proceeded for roughly 7 to 11 cycles. TCRdb fed the 5' RACE reads into MiXCR, producing one record per CDR3 protein. The repertoire consists of about 640,000 distinct CDR3 sequences, with roughly 41% occurring once and the leading ten covering 25% to 35%. The sequenced sample was blood. These receptors were obtained from a man at least 80 years old in good health.

The chain links TRBV20-1 to TRBJ1-2, with D possibly TRBD1 on 5 matching bases. The CDR3 loop spans 14 amino acids. Trimming removed 7 bases at V and 0 bases at J, with 15 bases between. Germline V gene data show CDR1 as DFQATT and CDR2 as SNEGSKA (reference sequence). This CDR3 reads CSGGLVGANYGYTF. For the CDR3, the DNA is TGCAGTGGGGGTCTAGTAGGGGCTAACTATGGCTACACCTTC.

This clonotype was found a few times. Here the CDR3 reads CASSDPGRSNTEAFF. The CDR3 bases are TGTGCCAGCAGCGACCCGGGCAGGAGCAACACTGAAGCTTTCTTT. The chain combines TRBV7-2 with TRBJ1-1; no clear D. V dropped 5 bases and J dropped 2 bases, with 15 bases sitting between them. The CDR3 has 15 amino acids. The V gene's germline CDR1 is SGHTA and CDR2 FQGNSA.

The chain combines TRBV25-1 with TRBJ2-3; the match to TRBD2 covers 7 bases. The germline V gene encodes CDR1 MGHDK and CDR2 SYGVNS. Trimming cost V 5 bases and J 2 bases; bases outside gene matches: 10. The CDR3 consists of 16 residues. CDR3 bases: TGTGCCAGCAGTCACCGACTAGCAGGAGTCACAGATACGCAGTATTTT. This codes for CASSHRLAGVTDTQYF.

Concerning this clonotype: This is likely a read error, given that the CDR3 carries no conserved phenylalanine or tryptophan at its end. The chain joins TRBV5-1 to TRBJ2-3; 14 positions agree with TRBD2. The junction had 3 bases not matched to a gene; V was cut back by 2 bases and J by 4 bases. The germline V gene encodes CDR1 SGHRS and CDR2 YFSETQ. CDR3 length equals 16 residues. For the CDR3, the DNA is TGCGCCAGCAGCTTTGGACTAGCGGGAGGTCCAGATACGCAGTATCTT. It encodes CASSFGLAGGPDTQYL.

The chain joins TRBV6-2 or TRBV6-3 to TRBJ2-3; 9 positions match TRBD1. This CDR3 is built from 18 residues. Per germline, CDR1 MNHEY and CDR2 SVGEGT. Trimming removed 6 bases from V and 3 bases from J; junction bases left unmatched: 16. The CDR3 DNA reads TGTGCCAGCAGATCCGGGACAGGGAGTTACAGTAGGACAGATACGCAGTATTTT. Translation: CASRSGTGSYSRTDTQYF.

This clonotype has only a few counts. The chain recombines TRBV4-2 with TRBJ2-7; no firm D call. The germline V and J ends were trimmed by 1 base and 0 bases, with 13 bases remaining between them. The CDR3 contains 16 residues. Germline-derived CDR1 and CDR2 are LGHNA and YNFKEQ. The chain's CDR3 is CASSQVGLQSSYEQYF. Here the CDR3 DNA reads TGTGCCAGCAGCCAAGTAGGTCTGCAGAGCTCCTACGAGCAGTACTTC.

The chain carries TRBV7-8 and TRBJ2-7; D assignment may be TRBD1 or TRBD2 (5 bases each). The V end lost 1 base, the J end lost 3 bases, and 16 bases lay between the germline ends. The CDR3 consists of 16 residues. CDR1 is SGHVS, CDR2 FQNEAQ, per germline. The CDR3: CASSLGLGGRGYEQYF. In DNA form, the CDR3 reads TGTGCCAGCAGCTTAGGGCTTGGGGGTCGCGGCTACGAGCAGTACTTC.

The V call is TRBV18, the J call TRBJ2-1; D call uncertain. Germline V lookup: CDR1 KGHSH, CDR2 LQKENI. V gave up 4 bases and J gave up 4 bases, with 11 bases separating them. CDR3 size: 14 residues. CDR3 loop: CASSLEPNYNEQFF. The DNA of the CDR3 is TGTGCCAGCTCACTTGAGCCGAATTACAATGAGCAGTTCTTC.

The CDR3 protein is CASSPYRTQDGTQFF. In nucleotides, the CDR3 is TGTGCCAGCAGCCCGTATCGCACTCAGGACGGGACCCAGTTCTTC. The chain uses TRBV14 and TRBJ2-1; tentatively, D is TRBD1 or TRBD2 (5 bases each). The CDR3 length is 15 residues. Deletions cut 4 bases from V and 13 bases from J, with 23 bases between. The germline V gene has CDR1 SGHDN and CDR2 FVKESK.

As concerns this clonotype: An end of the junction differs from the germline gene, which may be a read error. V usage is TRBV5-6 and J usage is TRBJ1-4; D gene uncertain. The germline gives CDR1 SGHDT, CDR2 YYEEEE. CDR3 length equals 11 residues. The CDR3 bases are TGTGCCAGCAGCATGAATGAAGAACTGTTTTTT. It yields the protein CASSMNEELFF.

The rearrangement links TRBV12-3 or TRBV12-4 to TRBJ2-2; 13 nucleotides match TRBD2. CDR3 length equals 15 residues. The V gene end was trimmed by 11 bases and the J gene end by 8 bases; junction bases not matched to a gene: 11. CDR3 protein: CAVTTSGRAQGELFF. The CDR3 DNA is TGTGCCGTAACCACTAGCGGGAGGGCCCAAGGGGAGCTGTTTTTT.

This clonotype was counted a few times. The chain recombines TRBV4-3 with TRBJ1-1; TRBD1 might be the D (6 bases). V was cut by 5 bases and J by 5 bases, with 15 bases left in between. CDR3 size: 14 residues. Per the germline V gene, CDR1 is LGHNA and CDR2 is YSLEER. Here the CDR3 reads CASSILRGGTEAFF. The CDR3 DNA reads as TGCGCCAGCAGCATCCTCAGGGGTGGGACTGAAGCTTTCTTT.

V is TRBV4-3 and J is TRBJ2-5, with TRBD1 as a possible D gene (6 bases). The CDR3 runs to 16 residues. V was pared by 3 bases and J by 5 bases, with 19 bases between. Germline V lookup: CDR1 LGHNA, CDR2 YSLEER. CDR3 nucleotides: TGCGCCAGCAGCCAGTTCCTGACAGGTGGTATGGAGACCCAGTACTTC. Residues: CASSQFLTGGMETQYF.

The J gene is TRBJ1-3, the V gene TRBV25-1; D call uncertain. The CDR3 runs 17 residues. CDR1 and CDR2 (germline): MGHDK, SYGVNS. Trimming took off 1 base at V and 0 bases at J, with 13 bases between the two ends. In DNA form, the CDR3 reads TGTGCCAGCAGTGAATTGTGGACCCAGGACTCTGGAAACACCATATATTTT. Its protein is CASSELWTQDSGNTIYF.

This clonotype turned up a few times. J is TRBJ2-1 and V is TRBV29-1, with 14 bases fitting TRBD2. The CDR3 spans 19 residues. Trimming at V came to 5 bases and at J to 0 bases, leaving 12 bases not matched to a gene. Looked up from germline, CDR1 is SQVTM and CDR2 is ANQGSEA. CDR3 in amino acids: CSVLLATSGRESSYNEQFF. In DNA form, the CDR3 reads TGCAGCGTTCTCTTGGCGACTAGCGGGAGGGAGAGCTCCTACAATGAGCAGTTCTTC.

CDR3 region: CASSLPPQRPEAFF. In DNA, the CDR3 is TGTGCCAGCAGCTTGCCCCCACAGCGACCTGAAGCTTTCTTT. The chain carries TRBV7-9 and TRBJ1-1; no definite D call. From germline, CDR1 is SEHNR and CDR2 FQNEAQ (reference sequence). Trimming stripped 3 bases from V and 6 bases from J, with 14 bases between. The CDR3 contains 14 residues.

The chain joins TRBV29-1 to TRBJ2-5; 9 nucleotides agree with TRBD2. The ends lost 3 bases at V and 4 bases at J; junction bases unmatched: 9. This CDR3 contains 15 residues. Germline V gives CDR1 SQVTM, CDR2 ANQGSEA. Written as DNA, the CDR3 is TGCAGCGTTGATCGGGCGGGGGGGCGCTCAGAGACCCAGTACTTC. Translated, it gives CSVDRAGGRSETQYF.

This rearrangement joins TRBV18 to TRBJ2-5; TRBD1 might be the D (5 bases). V lost 2 bases and J 0 bases, leaving 10 bases between the germline ends. CDR1 KGHSH and CDR2 LQKENI come from the germline V gene. The CDR3 has 15 residues. The CDR3 loop is CASSPGAAYQETQYF. The CDR3 nucleotides are TGTGCCAGCTCACCAGGGGCGGCGTACCAAGAGACCCAGTACTTC. Full variable domain (missing parts from reference TRBV18 and TRBJ2-5): NAGVMQNPRHLVRRRGQEARLRCSPMKGHSHVYWYRQLPEEGLKFMVYLQKENIIDESGMPKERFSAEFPKEGPSILRIQQVVRGDSAAYFCASSPGAAYQETQYFGPGTRLLVL.

The CDR3 region is CASGLISNQPQHF. CDR3 coding DNA: TGTGCTAGTGGTTTAATTAGCAATCAGCCCCAGCATTTT. The rearrangement uses TRBV12-5 and TRBJ1-5, with D unresolved. CDR1 is LGHNT, CDR2 FRNRAP, per germline. Deletions cut 3 bases from V and 0 bases from J, with 3 bases between. This CDR3 region has 13 residues.

The table lists this clonotype with a count of one. The chain combines TRBV12-3 or TRBV12-4 with TRBJ1-2; possible D gene TRBD1, 5 bases. The V gene lost 3 bases and the J gene lost 5 bases, with 13 bases spanning the gap. The CDR3 length is 14 residues. The DNA for the CDR3 is TGTGCCAGCAGTTTTACGGGGGGACGGTATGGCTACACCTTC. It is translated as CASSFTGGRYGYTF.

The chain carries TRBV6-2 or TRBV6-3 and TRBJ2-7, with 12 bases lining up with TRBD1. The V segment lost 2 bases and the J segment 5 bases; nucleotides outside the gene matches: 10. CDR3 length: 17 amino acids. Germline V gene sequence: CDR1 MNHEY, CDR2 SVGEGT. The CDR3 region is CASSYGTGGQLRNEQYF. As DNA, the CDR3 is TGTGCCAGCAGTTACGGGACAGGGGGCCAGTTACGGAACGAGCAGTACTTC.

The V call is TRBV6-2 or TRBV6-3, the J call TRBJ2-2, with unresolved D. Germline V CDR1 and CDR2: MNHEY, SVGEGT. Trimming removed 6 bases from V and 3 bases from J, with 5 bases in between. The CDR3 has 12 amino acids. The CDR3 reads CASSKYTGELFF. The DNA for the CDR3 is TGTGCCAGCAGCAAATACACCGGGGAGCTGTTTTTT.

The CDR3 bases are TGTGCCAGCAACCACGGGGGGGTAAACAATGAGCAGTTCTTC. Translated, it gives CASNHGGVNNEQFF. The chain is built from TRBV6-2 or TRBV6-3 and TRBJ2-1; 8 bases align to TRBD2. This CDR3 contains 14 residues. Per germline, CDR1 MNHEY and CDR2 SVGEGT. V was clipped by 7 bases and J by 5 bases; unmatched bases: 7.

Many counts were recorded for this clonotype. The chain carries TRBV3-1 and TRBJ2-5; D is uncertain. The CDR3 spans 12 residues. V lost 1 base and J lost 6, with 6 bases in between. Germline V gene data show CDR1 as LGHDT and CDR2 as YNNKEL (reference sequence). The CDR3 nucleotides read TGTGCCAGCAGCCAAGTAGGACAGACCCAGTACTTC. As protein: CASSQVGQTQYF.

DNA for the CDR3: TGTGCCAGCAGCAAGGGGAGGGTTAACTCCTACGAGCAGTACTTC. It yields the protein CASSKGRVNSYEQYF. This rearrangement joins TRBV7-8 to TRBJ2-1, with TRBD2 matching over 7 bases. The J call may be mistaken, given a closer DNA end match to TRBJ2-7. This CDR3 comprises 15 residues. CDR1 and CDR2 (germline): SGHVS, FQNEAQ.

This clonotype was seen repeatedly, ten times or more. The chain is built from TRBV4-2 and TRBJ2-2, with a weak D call TRBD2 (5 bases). V gave up 6 bases and J gave up 1 base, with 12 bases separating them. Germline lookup yields CDR1 LGHNA and CDR2 YNFKEQ. The CDR3 spans 15 residues. The DNA of the CDR3 is TGTGCCAGCAGACCCCTGGCGGGGAACACCGGGGAGCTGTTTTTT. Translation gives CASRPLAGNTGELFF.